These 27 T cell receptor beta chains originate from one sample sequenced in a study of regulatory T cells in long-lasting Graves disease. Construction of TCR beta libraries relied on iRepertoire HTBI primers and on Arm-PCR targeting CDR3 regions. TCRdb fed the multiplex PCR reads into MiXCR, producing one record per CDR3 protein. The data show 200,000 to 250,000 distinct CDR3 sequences, with approximately 16% seen just once and roughly 23% held by the top ten. Time point defined: newly diagnosed GD, antithyroid drugs for less than 3 months. The TCR library used RNA extracted from PBMCs. Source: peripheral blood mononuclear cells (PBMCs), taken at new diagnosis, from a patient treated with antithyroid drugs. All receptors come from a female donor with Graves disease.

This clonotype has ten or more counts. This chain joins TRBV4-3 and TRBJ2-1; TRBD2 matches at 11 bases. Germline V CDR1 and CDR2: LGHNA, YSLEER. CDR3 length: 16 amino acids. V was clipped by 0 bases and J by 7 bases; unmatched bases: 5. CDR3 protein: CASSQDLAGGRNEQFF. The DNA for the CDR3 is TGCGCCAGCAGCCAAGACTTAGCGGGAGGGCGTAATGAGCAGTTCTTC.

The sample holds many counts of this clonotype. The J gene is TRBJ1-4, the V gene TRBV7-3; D ambiguous. Trimming took 2 bases from V and 7 from J, leaving 8 bases between them. In germline, CDR1 is SGHTA, CDR2 FQGTGA. CDR3 length: 13 residues. In DNA, the CDR3 is TGTGCCAGCAGCTTATTAGTAGGTGAAAAACTGTTTTTT. Translated: CASSLLVGEKLFF.

This clonotype was detected many times. This chain joins TRBV11-3 and TRBJ2-7; TRBD1 is a possible D gene (6 bases). The CDR3 runs to 14 residues. From germline, CDR1 is SGHNT and CDR2 YENEEA. Trimming removed 0 bases from V and 5 bases from J, with 11 bases in between. The CDR3 DNA reads TGTGCCAGCAGCTTAGAAGGACAGTTGCACGAGCAGTACTTC. Protein sequence: CASSLEGQLHEQYF.

The genes are TRBV7-2 and TRBJ2-1; no firm D call. Trimming removed 5 bases from V and 6 bases from J, with 14 bases in between. In germline, CDR1 is SGHTA, CDR2 FQGNSA. This CDR3 is built from 14 residues. CDR3 loop: CASSRNTGSNEQFF. The DNA of the CDR3 is TGTGCCAGCAGCCGAAACACTGGGTCCAATGAGCAGTTCTTC.

The chain carries TRBV6-1 and TRBJ2-3; tentatively, D is TRBD1 (5 bases). The CDR3 covers 14 residues. The germline CDR1 and CDR2 sequences are MNHNS and SASEGT. Trimming left V 6 bases short and J 0 bases short, with 10 bases between. The CDR3 DNA reads as TGTGCCAGCAGGCTACAGGTTAGCACAGATACGCAGTATTTT. Translation: CASRLQVSTDTQYF.

About this clonotype itself: It is likely a read error: a sequence one base away is far more abundant. The V gene is TRBV10-3, the J gene TRBJ2-1; D might be TRBD2 (7 bases). The V gene lost 10 bases and the J gene lost 3 bases, with 22 bases spanning the gap. The CDR3 totals 16 residues. Germline CDR1 and CDR2: ENHRY and SYGVKD. Written as DNA, the CDR3 is TGTGCCAGCACCACCTCAGTGGGAGGGGGCTACAATGAGCAGTTCTTC. It translates to CASTTSVGGGYNEQFF.

This clonotype was detected many times. The chain joins TRBV7-2 to TRBJ2-6; TRBD1 matches at 11 bases. With 1 base clipped from V and 2 bases from J, the junction kept 7 bases outside the gene matches. The CDR3 is made up of 19 amino acids. Germline CDR1 SGHTA, CDR2 FQGNSA. The CDR3 loop reads CASSLGAGTGGAGANVLTF. The DNA of the CDR3 is TGTGCCAGCAGCTTAGGCGCCGGGACAGGGGGTGCTGGGGCCAACGTCCTGACTTTC.

The CDR3 sequence: CASSPRVSMGGATDTQYF. The CDR3 nucleotides read TGTGCCAGCAGCCCCAGAGTTTCCATGGGGGGTGCTACAGATACGCAGTATTTT. The chain employs TRBV9 and TRBJ2-3, with D possibly TRBD2 on 6 matching bases. The germline CDR1 and CDR2 sequences are SGDLS and YYNGEE. The CDR3 spans 18 residues. Trimming took 4 bases from V and 3 from J, leaving 24 bases between them.

This clonotype was counted a few times. This sequence may be a read error, since a much larger clone differs from it by one base. This rearrangement joins TRBV12-3 or TRBV12-4 to TRBJ1-5, with 10 bases matching TRBD1. The CDR3 has 13 amino acids. V lost 10 bases, J lost 7 bases, and 7 bases stayed unmatched. CDR3 nucleotides: TGTGCCAACAGGGACAGGGGTGTACAGCCCCAGCATTTT. Its translation: CANRDRGVQPQHF.

This clonotype has at least ten counts. V is TRBV12-3 or TRBV12-4 and J is TRBJ2-1; TRBD1 aligns across 10 bases. V was clipped by 4 bases and J by 8 bases; unmatched bases: 5. The CDR3 consists of 14 residues. CDR3 region: CASSSTGTGDEQFF. CDR3 DNA sequence: TGTGCCAGCAGTTCGACCGGGACAGGGGATGAGCAGTTCTTC.

This clonotype was found many times. The chain recombines TRBV7-8 with TRBJ1-2; tentatively, D is TRBD1 (5 bases). CDR1 and CDR2 from the germline V gene are SGHVS and FQNEAQ. The V end lost 0 bases, the J end lost 4 bases, and 15 bases lay between the germline ends. The CDR3 loop spans 16 amino acids. The CDR3 reads CASSLADRVQSYGYTF. CDR3 coding DNA: TGTGCCAGCAGCTTAGCAGACAGAGTTCAGAGCTATGGCTACACCTTC.

The chain links TRBV6-1 to TRBJ2-7; no reliable D call. Trimming took 8 bases from V and 6 from J, leaving 17 bases between them. The CDR3 spans 13 residues. The germline V gene encodes CDR1 MNHNS and CDR2 SASEGT. The CDR3 nucleotides are TGTGCCAGCCAAGAGAGTACCAGGAGCGAGCAGTACTTC. Protein sequence: CASQESTRSEQYF.

This clonotype has ten or more counts. J is TRBJ1-1 and V is TRBV7-9; D is uncertain. Trimming stripped 5 bases from V and 2 bases from J, with 27 bases between. CDR3 length: 19 residues. Looked up from germline, CDR1 is SEHNR and CDR2 is FQNEAQ (reference sequence). As DNA, the CDR3 is TGTGCCAGCAGCCCCGACCAGTATACGACATTTTGGCGAAACACTGAAGCTTTCTTT. Its protein product is CASSPDQYTTFWRNTEAFF.

There are many counts of this clonotype. This chain links TRBV9 with TRBJ2-7, with D tentatively TRBD2 (5 bases). The CDR3 is 13 residues long. Germline loops: CDR1 SGDLS, CDR2 YYNGEE. V was cut by 3 bases and J by 7 bases, with 14 bases left in between. The CDR3: CASSGGWTGEQYF. The CDR3, as DNA: TGTGCCAGCAGCGGAGGGTGGACGGGGGAGCAGTACTTC.

This clonotype has at least ten counts. This rearrangement joins TRBV7-6 to TRBJ2-5, with 15 bases that match TRBD2. Germline-derived CDR1 and CDR2 are SGHVS and FNYEAQ. The CDR3 is 16 residues long. With 5 bases clipped from V and 5 bases from J, the junction kept 6 bases outside the gene matches. CDR3 DNA: TGTGCCAGCAGCCGGACTAGCGGGAGGGCCGCGGAGACCCAGTACTTC. Residues: CASSRTSGRAAETQYF. Full variable domain (rest looked up from reference TRBV7-6 and TRBJ2-5): GAGVSQSPRYKVTKRGQDVALRCDPISGHVSLYWYRQALGQGPEFLTYFNYEAQQDKSGLPNDRFSAERPEGSISTLTIQRTEQRDSAMYRCASSRTSGRAAETQYFGPGTRLLVL.

In this sample, this clonotype turned up many times. CDR3: CAISESSWTSGRGTDTQYF. CDR3 in DNA: TGTGCCATCAGTGAGTCGAGCTGGACTAGCGGGAGGGGTACAGATACGCAGTATTTT. This sequence joins TRBV10-3 and TRBJ2-3; 15 bases agree with TRBD2. The V gene's germline CDR1 is ENHRY and CDR2 SYGVKD. The CDR3 consists of 19 residues. J gave up 3 bases and V 0 bases, and 7 bases lay outside the gene matches.

This clonotype came up many times. This chain uses TRBV24-1 with TRBJ2-1, with 7 bases identical to TRBD1. This CDR3 contains 16 residues. Per the germline V gene, CDR1 is KGHDR and CDR2 is SFDVKD. V was pared by 1 base and J by 3 bases, with 5 bases of the junction left unmatched. In nucleotides, the CDR3 is TGTGCCACCAGTGATTTTCGGACAGGACTCTACAATGAGCAGTTCTTC. Its translation: CATSDFRTGLYNEQFF.

This clonotype came up many times. This chain connects TRBV6-1 to TRBJ1-2, with 7 bases fitting TRBD1. Germline values: CDR1 MNHNS, CDR2 SASEGT. The CDR3 totals 14 residues. V dropped 5 bases and J dropped 0; count of bases not matched to a gene: 3. In DNA, the CDR3 is TGTGCCAGCAGTAAAGGACAGGCTAACTATGGCTACACCTTC. Amino acid sequence: CASSKGQANYGYTF.

This clonotype was recorded at least ten times. With a much larger clone just one base away, this may be a read error. The chain has TRBV7-2 and TRBJ1-1; possible D gene TRBD1, 6 bases. CDR3 size: 14 residues. Germline values: CDR1 SGHTA, CDR2 FQGNSA. CDR3 region: CASSPGHSNTETFF. In DNA form, the CDR3 reads TGTGCCAGCAGCCCGGGACACTCGAACACTGAAACTTTCTTT.

This clonotype occurred many times. The chain uses TRBV28 and TRBJ2-1, with 16 bases matching TRBD2. This CDR3 contains 15 residues. V lost 9 bases, J lost 9 bases, and 8 bases stayed unmatched. Germline CDR1 MDHEN, CDR2 SYDVKM. The CDR3 loop reads CASCPGLAGGGEQFF. Written as DNA, the CDR3 is TGTGCCAGTTGTCCGGGACTAGCGGGAGGGGGTGAGCAGTTCTTC.

This clonotype was counted at least ten times. J is TRBJ2-3 and V is TRBV28; 7 positions match TRBD2. From germline, CDR1 is MDHEN and CDR2 SYDVKM. The CDR3 is 15 residues long. V shed 6 bases and J 3 bases; nucleotides not matched to a gene: 9. As DNA, the CDR3 is TGTGCCAGCAGGTCTCTGGCGGGAGATACAGATACGCAGTATTTT. It yields the protein CASRSLAGDTDTQYF.

This clonotype was counted many times. The genes are TRBV12-3 or TRBV12-4 and TRBJ1-3; 7 bases are a match to TRBD1. The CDR3 is 17 residues long. With V trimmed by 0 bases and J by 2 bases, 7 bases remained unmatched. CDR3 in amino acids: CASSLATTGVTGNTIYF. The CDR3 DNA sequence: TGTGCCAGCAGTTTAGCTACAACAGGGGTAACTGGAAACACCATATATTTT.

Concerning this clonotype itself: This may come from a read error, since a much larger clone is one base off. The chain recombines TRBV6-2 or TRBV6-3 with TRBJ1-2; TRBD1 matches at 7 bases. Germline assignment: CDR1 MNHEY and CDR2 SVGEGT. The CDR3 totals 13 residues. Trimming at V came to 6 bases and at J to 3 bases, leaving 4 bases not matched to a gene. CDR3 bases: TGTGCCAGCAGGGGGGACAGTTACTATGGCTACACCTTC. It encodes CASRGDSYYGYTF.

On this clonotype itself: Only one base separates this from a far larger clonotype, so it likely reflects a read error. The rearrangement links TRBV24-1 to TRBJ2-4, with 9 nucleotides matching TRBD2. Germline V gene lookup returns CDR1 KGHDR and CDR2 SFDVKD. The V segment lost 2 bases and the J segment 13 bases; nucleotides outside the gene matches: 14. The CDR3 has 16 residues. CDR3 loop: CATSDSLAGEANEQYF. In nucleotides, the CDR3 is TGTGCCACCAGTGATTCTTTAGCGGGAGAGGCCAATGAGCAGTACTTC.

This clonotype appeared a few times. The chain is built from TRBV4-1 and TRBJ2-4; D is unresolved. Trimming removed 1 base from V and 16 bases from J, with 17 bases in between. Germline lookup yields CDR1 MGHRA and CDR2 YSYEKL. This CDR3 is 13 amino acids long. CDR3 sequence reads: CASSQGGGGKVYF. The CDR3 coding sequence is TGCGCCAGCAGCCAAGGCGGTGGCGGTAAGGTATACTTC.

The sample holds many counts of this clonotype. The V and J genes are TRBV24-1 and TRBJ2-1; TRBD2 is a possible D gene (5 bases). The CDR3 spans 14 residues. The V gene lost 4 bases and the J gene lost 5 bases, with 11 bases spanning the gap. CDR1 is KGHDR and CDR2 is SFDVKD in the germline V gene. CDR3 protein: CATSDPGDNNEQFF. The CDR3 coding sequence is TGTGCCACCAGTGACCCCGGGGATAACAATGAGCAGTTCTTC.

This clonotype was detected only a few times. The CDR3 sequence: CASSLHGGSYEQYF. For the CDR3, the DNA is TGCGCCAGCAGCTTGCACGGGGGGTCCTACGAGCAGTACTTC. The chain recombines TRBV5-1 with TRBJ2-7, with TRBD2 identical over 7 bases. This CDR3 has 14 residues. The germline V gene has CDR1 SGHRS and CDR2 YFSETQ. Losses at the gene ends were 1 base for V and 1 base for J; bases not matched to a gene: 2.